This TCR beta chain derives from a study of blood T cell repertoires in COVID-19. Study details: The analysed material was cDNA or gDNA that came from T cells, B-cell-depleted T cells, or PBMCs.

Method: immunoSEQ multiplex PCR; TCRdb's copy keeps in-frame clones and lacks some. The table shows approximately 210,000 clones, with 70% to 90% occurring only once. Looked up from germline, CDR1 is LNHDA and CDR2 is SQIVND (reference sequence). CDR3 length: 15 amino acids. The V gene lost 0 bases and the J gene lost 2 bases, with 10 bases spanning the gap. This chain connects TRBV19 to TRBJ1-2, with D unclear. Material for sequencing was peripheral blood. The TCR originated in a middle-aged woman with acute or convalescent COVID-19. The CDR3 here is CASSIDLTGNYGYTF. The DNA of the CDR3 is TGTGCCAGTAGTATAGATCTAACGGGAAACTATGGCTACACCTTC. Full variable domain (missing parts from reference TRBV19 and TRBJ1-2): DGGITQSPKYLFRKEGQNVTLSCEQNLNHDAMYWYRQDPGQGLRLIYYSQIVNDFQKGDIAEGYSVSREKKESFPLTVTSAQKNPTAFYLCASSIDLTGNYGYTFGSGTRLTVV.